Listed below are T cell receptor beta chains from one sample, sequenced in a study of CD4 T cells in relation to SARS-CoV-2 and coronaviruses. The antigens of these receptors remain unknown. Profiled with immunoSEQ multiplex PCR; TCRdb holds only in-frame clones, not every one. The sample lists tens of thousands of clones; approximately 75% were seen once. The sequenced sample was CD4+ T cells from PBMCs, cultured in vitro. The receptors were gathered from a human donor in good health. The CDR3 runs from the conserved cysteine through the conserved F or W. A D gene is named only where the DNA matches it firmly. Clone size is not always given. Where it is, it says once, few, many or a class for expanded clones.

V	J	size	D	CDR3	DNA
TRBV5-4	TRBJ1-1	.	.	CASSRTGTEAFF	TGTGCCAGCAGCCGCACCGGGACTGAAGCTTTCTTT
TRBV27	TRBJ1-1	once	TRBD1	CASRAQGANTEAFF	TGTGCCAGCAGGGCACAGGGGGCGAACACTGAAGCTTTCTTT
TRBV7-9	TRBJ2-3	.	.	CASSPELDTQYF	TGTGCCAGCAGCCCGGAACTAGATACGCAGTATTTT
TRBV27	TRBJ1-5	.	TRBD1	CASSRTGANQPQHF	TGTGCCAGCAGCCGGACAGGGGCCAATCAGCCCCAGCATTTT
TRBV2	TRBJ1-4	.	.	CASKMTGVTNEKLFF	TGTGCCAGCAAAATGACAGGAGTAACTAATGAAAAACTGTTTTTT
TRBV10-1	TRBJ2-5	.	TRBD1	CASSQGQGGETQYF	TGCGCCAGCAGCCAAGGACAGGGGGGAGAGACCCAGTACTTC
TRBV2	TRBJ1-2	.	TRBD1	CASRGQALNYGYTF	TGTGCCAGCAGAGGACAGGCTTTGAACTATGGCTACACCTTC
TRBV6-2/TRBV6-3	TRBJ1-5	.	TRBD1	CASSSDRAYQPQHF	TGTGCCAGCAGTTCGGACAGGGCTTATCAGCCCCAGCATTTT
TRBV4-2	TRBJ2-1	.	TRBD2	CASSQDPVGALAGGIMQFF	TGTGCCAGCAGCCAAGATCCCGTCGGGGCACTAGCGGGGGGCATAATGCAGTTCTTC
TRBV5-4	TRBJ2-5	.	TRBD2	CASSLSSSGGRETQYF	TGTGCCAGCAGCTTGAGCTCTAGCGGGGGAAGGGAGACCCAGTACTTC
TRBV2	TRBJ2-7	.	TRBD2	CASSEELAGDYQYF	TGTGCCAGCAGTGAAGAACTAGCGGGAGATTACCAGTACTTC
TRBV7-6	TRBJ2-2	few	.	CASSLPSRGELFF	TGTGCCAGCAGCTTACCTTCGAGGGGGGAGCTGTTTTTT
TRBV9	TRBJ2-5	once	TRBD2	CASSVGGAGETQYF	TGTGCCAGCAGCGTAGGTGGAGCGGGGGAGACCCAGTACTTC
TRBV3-1/TRBV3-2	TRBJ2-1	.	TRBD2	CASSPPYGRGGLGEQFF	TGTGCCAGCAGCCCCCCCTATGGGCGGGGGGGCCTGGGTGAGCAGTTCTTC
TRBV2	TRBJ2-4	.	.	CASSELIGPKNIQYF	TGTGCCAGCAGTGAACTCATAGGGCCCAAAAACATTCAGTACTTC
TRBV18	TRBJ1-2	.	.	CASSPSGGWYGYTF	TGTGCCAGCTCACCATCCGGGGGCTGGTATGGCTACACCTTC
TRBV25-1	TRBJ2-7	few	.	CASRQGLPPYEQYF	TGTGCCAGCAGACAGGGACTCCCGCCGTACGAGCAGTACTTC
TRBV3-1/TRBV3-2	TRBJ2-2	.	.	CASRQSHLNTGELFF	TGTGCCAGCAGACAGTCTCATTTGAACACCGGGGAGCTGTTTTTT
TRBV3-1/TRBV3-2	TRBJ2-5	.	.	CASSQVTSGETQYF	TGTGCCAGCAGCCAAGTTACTAGTGGGGAGACCCAGTACTTC
TRBV21-1	TRBJ2-7	.	.	CASRDRVISYEQYF	TGTGCCAGCAGGGACAGGGTTATAAGCTACGAGCAGTACTTC
TRBV5-6	TRBJ1-3	.	.	CASSSLGGSGNTIYF	TGTGCCAGCAGCTCCTTAGGGGGCTCTGGAAACACCATATATTTT
TRBV5-6	TRBJ2-5	.	.	CASSLTGGRETQYF	TGTGCCAGCAGCTTGACCGGGGGGCGGGAGACCCAGTACTTC
TRBV2	TRBJ1-5	.	.	CASSGLQVTHQPQHF	TGTGCCAGCAGTGGACTACAGGTAACACATCAGCCCCAGCATTTT
TRBV2	TRBJ1-1	.	.	CASSEKNTEAFF	TGTGCCAGCAGCGAAAAGAACACTGAAGCTTTCTTT
TRBV6-5	TRBJ2-7	.	.	CASSYAWARKHF	TGTGCCAGCAGTTACGCATGGGCACGTAAGCACTTC
TRBV6-6	TRBJ2-5	.	.	CASLGSDGGEETQYF	TGTGCCAGCTTGGGGTCTGACGGCGGGGAAGAGACCCAGTACTTC
TRBV9	TRBJ2-7	.	.	CASSVYDSWNGYEQYF	TGTGCCAGCAGCGTATACGACTCCTGGAACGGATACGAGCAGTACTTC
TRBV5-6	TRBJ1-2	few	.	CASSLLDSPWGYTF	TGTGCCAGCAGCTTGCTGGACAGTCCCTGGGGCTACACCTTC
TRBV18	TRBJ1-4	.	.	CASSLAGELNEKLFF	TGTGCCAGCTCCCTCGCAGGGGAACTTAATGAAAAACTGTTTTTT
TRBV27	TRBJ2-7	.	.	CASSPLGRSYEQYF	TGTGCCAGCAGTCCCTTAGGCCGCTCCTACGAGCAGTACTTC
TRBV3-1/TRBV3-2	TRBJ2-7	few	TRBD2	CASSQAGLAGGPQYF	TGTGCCAGCAGCCAAGCGGGACTAGCGGGAGGGCCGCAGTACTTC
TRBV9	TRBJ2-2	.	.	CASSVGLVNTGELFF	TGTGCCAGCAGCGTAGGGCTAGTGAACACCGGGGAGCTGTTTTTT
TRBV19	TRBJ1-2	.	.	CASSPPGPYGYTF	TGTGCCAGTAGTCCCCCCGGGCCCTATGGCTACACCTTC
TRBV4-3	TRBJ2-3	.	TRBD2	CASSQMPLAGTDTQYF	TGCGCCAGCAGCCAAATGCCGCTAGCGGGTACAGATACGCAGTATTTT
TRBV19	TRBJ1-2	.	.	CASKISRVSGYTF	TGTGCCAGTAAAATTTCCAGGGTGAGTGGCTACACCTTC
TRBV6-5	TRBJ2-1	.	TRBD2	CASSSSGTSPGRFF	TGTGCCAGCAGTTCCTCCGGGACTAGCCCCGGGAGGTTCTTC
TRBV2	TRBJ2-5	.	.	CASGLRSDAETQYF	TGTGCCAGCGGTCTAAGATCTGACGCGGAGACCCAGTACTTC